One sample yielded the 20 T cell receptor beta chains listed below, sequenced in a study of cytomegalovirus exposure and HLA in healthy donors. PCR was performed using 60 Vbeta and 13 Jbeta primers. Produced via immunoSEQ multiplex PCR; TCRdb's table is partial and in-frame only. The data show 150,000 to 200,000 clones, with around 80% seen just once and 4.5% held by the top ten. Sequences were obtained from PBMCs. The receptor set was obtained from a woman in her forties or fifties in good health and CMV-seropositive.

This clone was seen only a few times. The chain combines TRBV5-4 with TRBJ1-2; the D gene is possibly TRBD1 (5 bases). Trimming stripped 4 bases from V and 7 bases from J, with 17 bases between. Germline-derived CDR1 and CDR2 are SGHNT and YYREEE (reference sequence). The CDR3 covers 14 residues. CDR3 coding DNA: TGTGCCAGCAGCATGGACATGGCTTGGAGTGGCTACACCTTC. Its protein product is CASSMDMAWSGYTF.

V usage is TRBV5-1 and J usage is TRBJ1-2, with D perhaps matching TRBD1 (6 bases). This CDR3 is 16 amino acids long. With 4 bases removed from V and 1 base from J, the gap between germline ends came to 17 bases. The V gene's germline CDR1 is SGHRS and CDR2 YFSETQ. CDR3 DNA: TGCGCCAGCAGCCGCGGTCAACAGGGCGATAACTATGGCTACACCTTC. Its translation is CASSRGQQGDNYGYTF.

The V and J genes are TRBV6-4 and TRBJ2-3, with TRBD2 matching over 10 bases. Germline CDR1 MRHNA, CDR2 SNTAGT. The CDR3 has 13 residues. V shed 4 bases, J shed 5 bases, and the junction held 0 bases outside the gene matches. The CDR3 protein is CASSGLAGDTQYF. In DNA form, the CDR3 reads TGTGCCAGCAGTGGACTAGCGGGAGATACGCAGTATTTT.

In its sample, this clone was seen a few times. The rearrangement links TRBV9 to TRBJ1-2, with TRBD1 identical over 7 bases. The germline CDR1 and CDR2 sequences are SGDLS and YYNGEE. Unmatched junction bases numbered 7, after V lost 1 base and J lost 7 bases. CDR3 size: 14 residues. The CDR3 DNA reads TGTGCCAGCAGCGTAAGGGACAGCTATCGTGGCTACACCTTC. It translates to CASSVRDSYRGYTF.

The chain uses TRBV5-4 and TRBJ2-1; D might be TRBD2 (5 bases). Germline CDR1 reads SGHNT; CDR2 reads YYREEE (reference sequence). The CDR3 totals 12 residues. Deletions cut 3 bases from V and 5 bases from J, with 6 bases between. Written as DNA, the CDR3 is TGTGCCAGCAGCTACGGGAACAATGAGCAGTTCTTC. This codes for CASSYGNNEQFF.

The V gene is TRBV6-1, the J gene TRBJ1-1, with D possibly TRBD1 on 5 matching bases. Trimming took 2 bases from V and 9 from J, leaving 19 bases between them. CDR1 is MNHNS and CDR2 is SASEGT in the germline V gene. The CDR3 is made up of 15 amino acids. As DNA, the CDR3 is TGTGCCAGCAGTGAACTAAATAAGCAGGGTTTAAAAGCTTTCTTT. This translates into CASSELNKQGLKAFF.

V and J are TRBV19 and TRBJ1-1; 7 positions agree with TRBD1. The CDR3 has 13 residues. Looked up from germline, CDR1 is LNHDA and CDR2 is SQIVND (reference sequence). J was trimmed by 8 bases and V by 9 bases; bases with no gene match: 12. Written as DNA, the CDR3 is TGTGCCAGAGAACTCGGGACAGCCCCCGAAGCTTTCTTT. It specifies CARELGTAPEAFF.

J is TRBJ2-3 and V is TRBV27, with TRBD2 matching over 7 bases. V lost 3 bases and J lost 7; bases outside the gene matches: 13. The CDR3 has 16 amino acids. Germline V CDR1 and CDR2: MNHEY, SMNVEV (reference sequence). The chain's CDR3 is CASSLTPGGGGNTQYF. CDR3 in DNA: TGTGCCAGCAGTTTGACCCCGGGGGGTGGGGGAAATACGCAGTATTTT.

Here the CDR3 reads CSVAQGGTDTQYF. Here the CDR3 DNA reads TGCAGCGTTGCCCAGGGGGGCACAGATACGCAGTATTTT. The chain carries TRBV29-1 and TRBJ2-3; TRBD1 matches 7 bases. The CDR3 contains 13 residues. Looked up from germline, CDR1 is SQVTM and CDR2 is ANQGSEA. V lost 4 bases, J lost 1 base, and 2 bases stayed unmatched.

The CDR3 DNA reads as TGTGCCGGCGGGGTCAACTATGGCTACACCTTC. It specifies CAGGVNYGYTF. J is TRBJ1-2 and V is TRBV2; no reliable D call. This CDR3 region has 11 residues. The germline V and J ends were trimmed by 11 bases and 2 bases, with 9 bases remaining between them. Per germline, CDR1 SNHLY and CDR2 FYNNEI.

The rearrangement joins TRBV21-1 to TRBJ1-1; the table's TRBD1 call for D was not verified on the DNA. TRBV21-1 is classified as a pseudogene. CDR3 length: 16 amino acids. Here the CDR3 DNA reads TGTGCCAGCAGCAAAGGGGTCCTAGGGGGCGTCACTGAAGCTTTCTTT. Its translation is CASSKGVLGGVTEAFF.

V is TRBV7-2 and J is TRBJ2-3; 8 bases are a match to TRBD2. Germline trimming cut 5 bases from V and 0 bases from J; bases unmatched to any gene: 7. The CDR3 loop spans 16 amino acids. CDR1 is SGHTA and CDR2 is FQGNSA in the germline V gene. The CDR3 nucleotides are TGTGCCAGCAGCCTACTAGCGGACCTTAGCACAGATACGCAGTATTTT. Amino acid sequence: CASSLLADLSTDTQYF.

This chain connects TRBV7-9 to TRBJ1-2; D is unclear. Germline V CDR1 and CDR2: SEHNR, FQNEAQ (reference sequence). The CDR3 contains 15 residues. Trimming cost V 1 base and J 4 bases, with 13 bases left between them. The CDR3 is CASSLGQILTYGYTF. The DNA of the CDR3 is TGTGCCAGCAGCTTAGGGCAGATCCTTACCTATGGCTACACCTTC.

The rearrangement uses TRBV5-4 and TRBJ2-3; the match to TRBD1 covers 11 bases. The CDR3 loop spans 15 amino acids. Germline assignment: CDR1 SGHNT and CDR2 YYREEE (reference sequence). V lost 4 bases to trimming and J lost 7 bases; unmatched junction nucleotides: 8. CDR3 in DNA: TGTGCCAGCAGCCAACGGACAGGGGGCGTGAATACGCAGTATTTT. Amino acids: CASSQRTGGVNTQYF. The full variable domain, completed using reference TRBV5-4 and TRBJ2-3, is ETGVTQSPTHLIKTRGQQVTLRCSSQSGHNTVSWYQQALGQGPQFIFQYYREEENGRGNFPPRFSGLQFPNYSSELNVNALELDDSALYLCASSQRTGGVNTQYFGPGTRLTVL.

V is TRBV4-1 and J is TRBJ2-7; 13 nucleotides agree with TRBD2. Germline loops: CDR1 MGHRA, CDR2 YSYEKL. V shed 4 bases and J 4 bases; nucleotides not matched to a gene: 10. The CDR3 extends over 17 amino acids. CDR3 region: CASSPRTSGGPQYEQYF. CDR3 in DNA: TGCGCCAGCAGCCCACGGACTAGCGGGGGCCCGCAATACGAGCAGTACTTC.

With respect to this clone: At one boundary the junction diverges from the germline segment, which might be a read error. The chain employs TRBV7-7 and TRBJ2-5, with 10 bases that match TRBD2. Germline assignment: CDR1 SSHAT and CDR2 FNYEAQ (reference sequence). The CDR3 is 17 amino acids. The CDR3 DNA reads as TGTGCTAGCAGCTTAGGGCTAGCGGGAGTGTTAGGCGAGACCCAGTACTTC. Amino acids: CASSLGLAGVLGETQYF.

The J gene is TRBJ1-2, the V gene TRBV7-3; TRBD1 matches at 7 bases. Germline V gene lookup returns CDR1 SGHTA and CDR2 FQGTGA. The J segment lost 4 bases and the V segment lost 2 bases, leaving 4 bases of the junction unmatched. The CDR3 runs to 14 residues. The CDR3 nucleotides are TGTGCCAGCAGCTTAGACAGGGCCGGCTATGGCTACACCTTC. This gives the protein CASSLDRAGYGYTF.

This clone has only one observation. CDR3 amino acids: CASRLVPRGANVLTF. CDR3 sequence (DNA): TGTGCCAGCAGACTAGTCCCCCGGGGGGCCAACGTCCTGACTTTC. This chain links TRBV6-5 with TRBJ2-6, with D possibly matching TRBD2 (5 bases). Germline V gene lookup returns CDR1 MNHEY and CDR2 SVGAGI. Trimming took off 6 bases at V and 4 bases at J, with 13 bases between the two ends. The CDR3 runs 15 residues.

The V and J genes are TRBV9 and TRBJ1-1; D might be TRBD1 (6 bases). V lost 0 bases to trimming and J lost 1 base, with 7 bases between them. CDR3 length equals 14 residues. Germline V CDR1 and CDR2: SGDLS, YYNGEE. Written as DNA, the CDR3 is TGTGCCAGCAGCGTAGGACAGGCGAACACTGAAGCTTTCTTT. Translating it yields CASSVGQANTEAFF.

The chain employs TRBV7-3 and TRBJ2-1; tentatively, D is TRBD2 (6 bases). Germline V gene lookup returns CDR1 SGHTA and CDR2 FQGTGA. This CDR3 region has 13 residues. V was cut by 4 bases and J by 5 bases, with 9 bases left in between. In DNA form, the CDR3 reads TGTGCCAGCAGCTCAGGGACTCACAATGAGCAGTTCTTC. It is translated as CASSSGTHNEQFF.